What follows are 18 T cell receptor beta chains derived from one specimen sequenced in a study of vaccination and CD4 T cells after COVID-19. TCRdb reprocessed the PCR reads with MiXCR, giving one entry per CDR3 protein. The table has some 27,000 distinct CDR3 sequences, 51% seen once. Time point specified: late sampling 161 to 241 days after vaccination in a few convalescent patients. Sequenced here: CD4+ T cells from blood, sampled about 7 months after SARS-CoV-2 vaccination. These receptors came from a human donor who had recovered from COVID-19.

The sample holds a few counts of this clonotype. The CDR3: CSARGPGNQPQHF. The DNA for the CDR3 is TGCAGTGCTAGAGGCCCAGGCAATCAGCCCCAGCATTTT. The V and J genes are TRBV20-1 and TRBJ1-5; D remains unclear. The V end lost 1 base, the J end lost 2 bases, and 6 bases lay between the germline ends. The CDR3 consists of 13 residues. Germline CDR1 is DFQATT and CDR2 is SNEGSKA (reference sequence).

This clonotype was seen only a few times. The chain carries TRBV7-2 and TRBJ2-1; tentative D call: TRBD2 (6 bases). CDR1 is SGHTA and CDR2 is FQGNSA in the germline V gene. V lost 1 base to trimming and J lost 4 bases, with 11 bases between them. The CDR3 is made up of 15 amino acids. DNA of the CDR3: TGTGCCAGCAGCTTAGACGGGGGAGGATACAATGAGCAGTTCTTC. This translates into CASSLDGGGYNEQFF. Filled out from reference TRBV7-2 and TRBJ2-1, the complete variable domain reads GAGVSQSPSNKVTEKGKDVELRCDPISGHTALYWYRQSLGQGLEFLIYFQGNSAPDKSGLPSDRFSAERTGGSVSTLTIQRTQQEDSAVYLCASSLDGGGYNEQFFGPGTRLTVL.

The chain recombines TRBV6-2 or TRBV6-3 with TRBJ1-6; D gene uncertain. Germline CDR1 is MNHEY and CDR2 is SVGEGT. Trimming took 0 bases from V and 8 from J, leaving 5 bases between them. The length of the CDR3 is 13 residues. The CDR3 protein is CASSYSNDSPLHF. CDR3 sequence (DNA): TGTGCCAGCAGTTACTCGAATGATTCACCCCTCCACTTT.

The CDR3 DNA reads as TGCGCCAGCAGCCAAGTTAAGAGGATAAACACTGAAGCTTTCTTT. Its translation: CASSQVKRINTEAFF. The rearrangement joins TRBV4-1 to TRBJ1-1; D is ambiguous. In germline, CDR1 is MGHRA, CDR2 YSYEKL. The CDR3 is 15 amino acids. The V end lost 1 base, the J end lost 2 bases, and 11 bases lay between the germline ends.

This chain joins TRBV19 and TRBJ2-7, with 12 bases that match TRBD2. Germline V gene lookup returns CDR1 LNHDA and CDR2 SQIVND (reference sequence). V shed 7 bases, J shed 0 bases, and the junction held 1 base outside the gene matches. This CDR3 spans 14 amino acids. For the CDR3, the DNA is TGTGCCAGTAAGACTAGCGGGAGCTCCTACGAGCAGTACTTC. The encoded protein is CASKTSGSSYEQYF.

This clonotype occurred a few times. The rearrangement joins TRBV6-1 to TRBJ2-7; the match to TRBD1 covers 12 bases. The trim removed 6 bases at V and 6 bases at J, leaving 12 bases unmatched. CDR3 length: 16 residues. From germline, CDR1 is MNHNS and CDR2 SASEGT. The CDR3 protein is CASSFRRDRGPREQYF. DNA of the CDR3: TGTGCCAGCAGCTTCAGAAGGGACAGGGGGCCTCGCGAGCAGTACTTC.

V and J are TRBV2 and TRBJ1-6; D is undetermined. Germline V gene sequence: CDR1 SNHLY, CDR2 FYNNEI. The CDR3 totals 14 residues. The V gene lost 4 bases and the J gene lost 7 bases, with 11 bases spanning the gap. The CDR3 sequence: CASSGRQANSPLHF. The CDR3, as DNA: TGTGCCAGCAGTGGCAGGCAAGCAAATTCACCCCTCCACTTT.

The rearrangement joins TRBV7-6 to TRBJ2-7, with D unresolved. V lost 8 bases and J 0 bases, leaving 20 bases between the germline ends. Germline V gene data show CDR1 as SGHVS and CDR2 as FNYEAQ. This CDR3 has 16 residues. CDR3 coding DNA: TGTGCCAGCGCTAGAGGCCTGGTGGAAAACTCCTACGAGCAGTACTTC. As protein: CASARGLVENSYEQYF. Using reference TRBV7-6 and TRBJ2-7 for the parts outside the CDR3, the full variable domain is GAGVSQSPRYKVTKRGQDVALRCDPISGHVSLYWYRQALGQGPEFLTYFNYEAQQDKSGLPNDRFSAERPEGSISTLTIQRTEQRDSAMYRCASARGLVENSYEQYFGPGTRLTVT.

V usage is TRBV21-1 and J usage is TRBJ2-4. TRBV21-1 is assigned pseudogene status. This CDR3 spans 14 amino acids. CDR3 in amino acids: CASSNMGRKNIQYF. The DNA of the CDR3 is TGTGCCAGCAGCAACATGGGTCGTAAAAACATTCAGTACTTC.

The rearrangement joins TRBV10-3 to TRBJ1-1; D is uncertain. The CDR3 is 12 amino acids. V lost 2 bases and J 5 bases, leaving 6 bases between the germline ends. Germline CDR1 reads ENHRY; CDR2 reads SYGVKD. The DNA for the CDR3 is TGTGCCATCAGTGAGCCCGGAACTGAAGCTTTCTTT. This encodes CAISEPGTEAFF.

A few counts support this clonotype. A much larger clone differs from this one at a single base, so this may be a read error. The chain recombines TRBV6-1 with TRBJ2-3, with 11 nucleotides matching TRBD2. Germline V gene lookup returns CDR1 MNHNS and CDR2 SASEGT. This CDR3 has 15 residues. Trimming removed 1 base from V and 4 bases from J; junction bases left unmatched: 1. CDR3 loop: CASSEVAGGPDTQYF. The DNA for the CDR3 is TGTGCCAGCAGTGAAGTAGCGGGAGGGCCAGATACGCAGTATTTT.

The chain uses TRBV20-1 and TRBJ1-6; D remains unclear. The germline V gene encodes CDR1 DFQATT and CDR2 SNEGSKA (reference sequence). V lost 0 bases, J lost 15 bases, and 15 bases lay in between. This CDR3 region has 13 residues. CDR3 nucleotide sequence: TGCAGTGCTAGAGATTCGGCCGTTGGACTCCTCCACTTT. It specifies CSARDSAVGLLHF.

The CDR3 is CASSPDGVGKAFF. The CDR3 coding sequence is TGTGCCAGCTCACCAGATGGGGTGGGGAAAGCTTTCTTT. The chain is built from TRBV18 and TRBJ1-1; D ambiguous. The CDR3 contains 13 residues. The germline gives CDR1 KGHSH, CDR2 LQKENI. Trimming took off 2 bases at V and 9 bases at J, with 13 bases between the two ends. The whole variable domain, remainder taken from reference TRBV18 and TRBJ1-1, is NAGVMQNPRHLVRRRGQEARLRCSPMKGHSHVYWYRQLPEEGLKFMVYLQKENIIDESGMPKERFSAEFPKEGPSILRIQQVVRGDSAAYFCASSPDGVGKAFFGQGTRLTVV.

The chain employs TRBV7-6 and TRBJ2-7; 10 bases are a match to TRBD2. The germline gives CDR1 SGHVS, CDR2 FNYEAQ. Germline trimming cut 1 base from V and 5 bases from J; bases unmatched to any gene: 2. This CDR3 has 14 amino acids. The CDR3 nucleotides are TGTGCCAGCAGCTTAGGGCTAGCGGGGGACGAGCAGTACTTC. Protein sequence: CASSLGLAGDEQYF.

This clonotype was picked up one time. The V call is TRBV7-8, the J call TRBJ2-1, with TRBD2 matching over 7 bases. Trimming at V came to 4 bases and at J to 1 base, leaving 7 bases not matched to a gene. Germline lookup yields CDR1 SGHVS and CDR2 FQNEAQ. The CDR3 length is 16 residues. The CDR3, as DNA: TGTGCCAGCAGCTCTTTAGCGGGTAGGTCCTACAATGAGCAGTTCTTC. Protein: CASSSLAGRSYNEQFF.

This chain uses TRBV20-1 with TRBJ1-2, with a weak D call TRBD1 (5 bases). This CDR3 comprises 12 residues. V was pared by 5 bases and J by 3 bases, with 10 bases between. Germline-derived CDR1 and CDR2 are DFQATT and SNEGSKA (reference sequence). The CDR3 coding sequence is TGCAGTGCTCAGACAGACGACTATGGCTACACCTTC. This gives the protein CSAQTDDYGYTF.

This clonotype occurred a few times. V is TRBV2 and J is TRBJ1-5, with D possibly TRBD1 on 6 matching bases. The length of the CDR3 is 14 residues. Germline-derived CDR1 and CDR2 are SNHLY and FYNNEI. The V end lost 6 bases, the J end lost 9 bases, and 18 bases lay between the germline ends. Written as DNA, the CDR3 is TGTGCCAGCAGAGGAGCCTCGGGGGCGCTGCCCCAGCATTTT. Its protein product is CASRGASGALPQHF.

The chain is built from TRBV28 and TRBJ2-1; D uncertain. The V end was cut by 5 bases, the J end by 9 bases, with 14 bases between. The CDR3 runs to 13 residues. Germline loops: CDR1 MDHEN, CDR2 SYDVKM. The CDR3 DNA is TGTGCCAGCAGTCCCCCCCCGGGCAGTGAGCAGTTCTTC. Its translation: CASSPPPGSEQFF.